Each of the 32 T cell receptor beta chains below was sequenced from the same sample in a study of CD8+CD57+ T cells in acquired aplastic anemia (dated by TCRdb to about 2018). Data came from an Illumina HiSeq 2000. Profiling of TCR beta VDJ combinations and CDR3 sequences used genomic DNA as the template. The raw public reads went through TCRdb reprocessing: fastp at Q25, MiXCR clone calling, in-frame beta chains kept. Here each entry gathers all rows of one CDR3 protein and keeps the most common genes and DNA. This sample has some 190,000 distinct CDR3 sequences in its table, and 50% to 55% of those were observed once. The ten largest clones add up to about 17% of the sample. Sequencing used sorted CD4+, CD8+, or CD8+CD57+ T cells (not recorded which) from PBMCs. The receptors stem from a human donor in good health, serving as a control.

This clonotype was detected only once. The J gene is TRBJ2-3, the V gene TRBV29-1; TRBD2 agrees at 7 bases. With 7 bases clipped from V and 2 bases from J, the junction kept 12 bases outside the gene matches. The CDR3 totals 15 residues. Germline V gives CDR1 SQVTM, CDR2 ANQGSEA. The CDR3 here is CSAALGAGTTDTQYF. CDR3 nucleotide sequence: TGCAGCGCCGCGCTGGGAGCGGGGACCACAGATACGCAGTATTTT.

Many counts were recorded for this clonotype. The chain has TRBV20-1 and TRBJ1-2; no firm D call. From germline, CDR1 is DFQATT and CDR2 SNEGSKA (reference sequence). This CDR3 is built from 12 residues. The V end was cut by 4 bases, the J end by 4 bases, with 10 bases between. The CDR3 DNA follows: TGCAGTGCTACGGGCAGGATCTATGGCTACACCTTC. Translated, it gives CSATGRIYGYTF.

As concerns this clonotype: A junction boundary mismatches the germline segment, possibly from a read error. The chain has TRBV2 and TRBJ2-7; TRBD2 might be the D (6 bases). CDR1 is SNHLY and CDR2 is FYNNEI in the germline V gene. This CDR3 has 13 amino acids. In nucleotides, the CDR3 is TGCGCCAGCACCGAGGGGACTCCCTCTGAGCAGTACTTC. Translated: CASTEGTPSEQYF. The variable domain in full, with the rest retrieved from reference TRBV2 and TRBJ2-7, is EPEVTQTPSHQVTQMGQEVILRCVPISNHLYFYWYRQILGQKVEFLVSFYNNEISEKSEIFDDQFSVERPDGSNFTLKIRSTKLEDSAMYFCASTEGTPSEQYFGPGTRLTVT.

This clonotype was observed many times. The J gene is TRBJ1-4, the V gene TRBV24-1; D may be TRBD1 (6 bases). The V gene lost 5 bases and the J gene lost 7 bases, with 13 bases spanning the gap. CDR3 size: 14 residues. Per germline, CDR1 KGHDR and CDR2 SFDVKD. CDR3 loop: CATSAGARVEKLFF. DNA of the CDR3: TGTGCCACCAGTGCGGGGGCGCGGGTTGAAAAACTGTTTTTT.

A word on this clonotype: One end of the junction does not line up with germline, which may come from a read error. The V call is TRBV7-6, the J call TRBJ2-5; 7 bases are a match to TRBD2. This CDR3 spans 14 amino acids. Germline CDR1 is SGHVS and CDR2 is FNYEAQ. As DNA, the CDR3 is TGTGCCAGCAGCTACACGGGACTAAGGGAGACCCAGCACTTC. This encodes CASSYTGLRETQHF. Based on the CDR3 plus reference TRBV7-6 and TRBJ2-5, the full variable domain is GAGVSQSPRYKVTKRGQDVALRCDPISGHVSLYWYRQALGQGPEFLTYFNYEAQQDKSGLPNDRFSAERPEGSISTLTIQRTEQRDSAMYRCASSYTGLRETQHFGPGTRLLVL.

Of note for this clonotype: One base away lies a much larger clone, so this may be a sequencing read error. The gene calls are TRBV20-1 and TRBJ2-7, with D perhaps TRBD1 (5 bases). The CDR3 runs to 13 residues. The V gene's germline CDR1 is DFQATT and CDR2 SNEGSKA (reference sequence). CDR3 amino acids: CSARPTASYGQHF. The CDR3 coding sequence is TGCAGTGCTAGACCGACAGCATCCTACGGGCAGCACTTC.

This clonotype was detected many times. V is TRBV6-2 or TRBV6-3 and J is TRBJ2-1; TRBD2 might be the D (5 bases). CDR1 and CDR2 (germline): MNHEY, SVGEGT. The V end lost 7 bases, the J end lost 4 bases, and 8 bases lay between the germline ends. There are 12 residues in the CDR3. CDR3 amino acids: CASIGMYNEQFF. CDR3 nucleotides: TGTGCCAGCATCGGGATGTACAATGAGCAGTTCTTC.

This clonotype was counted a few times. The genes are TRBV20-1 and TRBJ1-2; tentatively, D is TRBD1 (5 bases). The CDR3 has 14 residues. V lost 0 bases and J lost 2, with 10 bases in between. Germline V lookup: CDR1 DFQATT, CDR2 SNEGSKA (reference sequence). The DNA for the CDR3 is TGCAGTGCTAGAGACCTAGGGGTGAACTATGGCTACACCTTC. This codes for CSARDLGVNYGYTF.

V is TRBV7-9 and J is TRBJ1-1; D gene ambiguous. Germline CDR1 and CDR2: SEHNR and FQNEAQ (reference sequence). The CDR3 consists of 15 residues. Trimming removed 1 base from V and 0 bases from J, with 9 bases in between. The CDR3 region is CASSLVEHMNTEAFF. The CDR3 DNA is TGTGCCAGCAGCTTAGTGGAGCACATGAACACTGAAGCTTTCTTT.

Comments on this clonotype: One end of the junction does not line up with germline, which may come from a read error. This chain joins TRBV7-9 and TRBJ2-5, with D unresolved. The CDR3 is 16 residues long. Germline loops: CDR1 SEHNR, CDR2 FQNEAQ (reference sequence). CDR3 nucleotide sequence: TGTGCCAGCAGCTTAAAGTCGGCCAGTCCAAGAGAGGCCCAGTACTTC. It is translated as CASSLKSASPREAQYF.

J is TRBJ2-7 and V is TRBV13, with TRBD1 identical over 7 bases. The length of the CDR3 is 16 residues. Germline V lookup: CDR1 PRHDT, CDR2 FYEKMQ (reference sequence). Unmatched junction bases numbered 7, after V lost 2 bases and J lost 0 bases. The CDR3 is CASSLFIAGGSYEQYF. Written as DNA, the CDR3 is TGTGCCAGCAGCTTATTTATAGCAGGGGGCTCCTACGAGCAGTACTTC.

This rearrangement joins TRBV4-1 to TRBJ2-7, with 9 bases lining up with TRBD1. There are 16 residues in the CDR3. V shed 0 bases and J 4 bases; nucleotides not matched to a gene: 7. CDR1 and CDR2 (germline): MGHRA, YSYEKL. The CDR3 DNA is TGCGCCAGCAGCCAAGACTGGGGGACAGGGACATACGAGCAGTACTTC. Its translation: CASSQDWGTGTYEQYF.

The CDR3 protein is CASSLSFLAYEQYF. The DNA for the CDR3 is TGTGCCAGCAGTTTAAGCTTCCTAGCCTACGAGCAGTACTTC. V is TRBV28 and J is TRBJ2-7; D gene uncertain. V lost 2 bases to trimming and J lost 2 bases, with 10 bases between them. The CDR3 totals 14 residues. Germline CDR1 and CDR2: MDHEN and SYDVKM.

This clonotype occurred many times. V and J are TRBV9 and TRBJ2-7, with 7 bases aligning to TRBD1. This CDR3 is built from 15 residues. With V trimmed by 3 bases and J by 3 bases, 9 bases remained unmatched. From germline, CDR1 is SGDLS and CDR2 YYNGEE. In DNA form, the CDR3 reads TGTGCCAGCAGCGATAGCTCGGACAGGCTCTACGAGCAGTACTTC. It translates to CASSDSSDRLYEQYF.

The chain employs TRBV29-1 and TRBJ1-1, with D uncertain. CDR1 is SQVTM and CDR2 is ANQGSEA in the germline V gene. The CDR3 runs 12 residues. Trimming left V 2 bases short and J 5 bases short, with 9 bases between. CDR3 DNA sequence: TGCAGCGTTGAACGCCAGGAGACTGAAGCTTTCTTT. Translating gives CSVERQETEAFF.

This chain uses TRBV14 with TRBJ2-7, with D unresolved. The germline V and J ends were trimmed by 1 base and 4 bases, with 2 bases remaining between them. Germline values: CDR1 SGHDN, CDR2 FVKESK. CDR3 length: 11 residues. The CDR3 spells CASSQAYEQYF. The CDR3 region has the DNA TGTGCCAGCAGCCAAGCTTACGAGCAGTACTTC.

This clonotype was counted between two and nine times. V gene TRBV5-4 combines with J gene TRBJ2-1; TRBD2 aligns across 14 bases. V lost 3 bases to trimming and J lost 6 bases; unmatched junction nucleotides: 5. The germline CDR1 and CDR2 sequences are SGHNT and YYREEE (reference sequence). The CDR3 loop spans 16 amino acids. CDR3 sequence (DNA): TGTGCCAGCAGCTCCCGACTAGCGGGGGGGTCCAATGAGCAGTTCTTC. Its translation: CASSSRLAGGSNEQFF.

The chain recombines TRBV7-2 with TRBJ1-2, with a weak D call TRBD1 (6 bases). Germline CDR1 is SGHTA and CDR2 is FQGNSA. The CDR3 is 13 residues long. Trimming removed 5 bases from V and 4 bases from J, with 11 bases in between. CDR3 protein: CASSPRDIYGYTF. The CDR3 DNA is TGTGCCAGCAGCCCCCGGGACATCTATGGCTACACCTTC.

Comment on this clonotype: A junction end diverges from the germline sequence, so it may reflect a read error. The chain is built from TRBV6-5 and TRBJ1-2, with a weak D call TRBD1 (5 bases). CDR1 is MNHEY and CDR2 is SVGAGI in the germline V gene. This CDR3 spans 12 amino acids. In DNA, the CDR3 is TGTGCCAGCACTACCGTGCCCAGGGACGACATCTTC. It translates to CASTTVPRDDIF.

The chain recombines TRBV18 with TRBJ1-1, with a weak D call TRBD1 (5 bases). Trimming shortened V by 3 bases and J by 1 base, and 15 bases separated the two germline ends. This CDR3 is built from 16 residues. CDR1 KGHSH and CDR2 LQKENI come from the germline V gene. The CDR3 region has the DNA TGTGCCAGCTCACCCACCGGGAAGGGGCGGAACACTGAAGCTTTCTTT. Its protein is CASSPTGKGRNTEAFF.

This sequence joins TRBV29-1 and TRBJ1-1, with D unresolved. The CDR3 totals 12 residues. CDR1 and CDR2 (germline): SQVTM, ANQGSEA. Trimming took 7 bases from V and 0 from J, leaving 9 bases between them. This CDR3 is CSALTLNTEAFF. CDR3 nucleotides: TGCAGCGCCCTCACGCTGAACACTGAAGCTTTCTTT.

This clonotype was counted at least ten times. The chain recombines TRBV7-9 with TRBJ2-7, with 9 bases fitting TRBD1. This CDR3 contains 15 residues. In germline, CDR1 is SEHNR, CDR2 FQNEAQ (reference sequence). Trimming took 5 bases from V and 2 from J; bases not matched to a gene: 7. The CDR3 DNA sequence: TGTGCCAGCAGCCAGAGGACAGGGGTTGCCTACGAGCAGTACTTC. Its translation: CASSQRTGVAYEQYF.

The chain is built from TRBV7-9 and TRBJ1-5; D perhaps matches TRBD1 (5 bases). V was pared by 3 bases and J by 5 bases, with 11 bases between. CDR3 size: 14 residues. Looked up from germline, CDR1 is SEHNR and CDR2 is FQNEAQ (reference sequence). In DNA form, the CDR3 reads TGTGCCAGCAGCTTGCGGGCGGGGGATCAGCCCCAGCATTTT. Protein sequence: CASSLRAGDQPQHF.

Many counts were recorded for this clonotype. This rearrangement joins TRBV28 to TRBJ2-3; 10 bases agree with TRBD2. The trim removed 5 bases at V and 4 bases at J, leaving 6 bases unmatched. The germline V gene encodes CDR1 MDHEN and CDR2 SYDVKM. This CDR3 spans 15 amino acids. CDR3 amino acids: CASSGASGGPDTQYF. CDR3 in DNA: TGTGCCAGCAGTGGCGCTAGCGGGGGCCCAGATACGCAGTATTTT.

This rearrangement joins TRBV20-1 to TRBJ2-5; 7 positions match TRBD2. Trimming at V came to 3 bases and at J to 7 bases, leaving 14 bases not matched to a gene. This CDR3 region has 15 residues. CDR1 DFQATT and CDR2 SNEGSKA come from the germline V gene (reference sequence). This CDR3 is CSARDRGSVLGTQYF. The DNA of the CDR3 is TGCAGTGCTAGGGACCGCGGGAGCGTTTTGGGGACCCAGTACTTC.

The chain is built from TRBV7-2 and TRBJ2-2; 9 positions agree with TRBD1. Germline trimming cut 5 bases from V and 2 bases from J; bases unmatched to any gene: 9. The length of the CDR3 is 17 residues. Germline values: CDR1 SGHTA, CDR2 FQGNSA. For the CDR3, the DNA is TGTGCCAGCAGCCCCTTGGGGGGACAGGGTAACACCGGGGAGCTGTTTTTT. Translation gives CASSPLGGQGNTGELFF.

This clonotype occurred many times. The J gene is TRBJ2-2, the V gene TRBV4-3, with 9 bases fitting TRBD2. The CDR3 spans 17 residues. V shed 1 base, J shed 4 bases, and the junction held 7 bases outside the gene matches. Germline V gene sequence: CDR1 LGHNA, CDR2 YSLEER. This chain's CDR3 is CASSQGASGDFTGELFF. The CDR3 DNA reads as TGCGCCAGCAGCCAAGGTGCTAGCGGGGACTTCACCGGGGAGCTGTTTTTT.

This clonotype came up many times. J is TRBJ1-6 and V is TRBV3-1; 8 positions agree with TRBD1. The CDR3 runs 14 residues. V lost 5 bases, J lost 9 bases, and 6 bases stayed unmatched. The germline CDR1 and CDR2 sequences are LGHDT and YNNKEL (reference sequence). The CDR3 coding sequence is TGTGCCAGCAGCTACGGACAGGGTACTTCACCCCTCCACTTT. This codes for CASSYGQGTSPLHF.

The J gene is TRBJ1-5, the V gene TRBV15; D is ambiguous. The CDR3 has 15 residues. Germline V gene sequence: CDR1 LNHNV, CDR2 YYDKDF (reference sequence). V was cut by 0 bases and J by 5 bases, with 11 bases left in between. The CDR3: CATSRDKGGHQPQHF. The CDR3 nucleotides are TGTGCCACCAGCAGAGATAAGGGTGGCCATCAGCCCCAGCATTTT.

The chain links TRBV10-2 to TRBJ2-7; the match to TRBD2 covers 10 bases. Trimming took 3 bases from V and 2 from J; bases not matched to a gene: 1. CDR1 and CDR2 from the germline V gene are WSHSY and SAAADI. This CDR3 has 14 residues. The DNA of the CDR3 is TGCGCCAGCAGTGAAACTAGCGGGACCTACGAGCAGTACTTC. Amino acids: CASSETSGTYEQYF.

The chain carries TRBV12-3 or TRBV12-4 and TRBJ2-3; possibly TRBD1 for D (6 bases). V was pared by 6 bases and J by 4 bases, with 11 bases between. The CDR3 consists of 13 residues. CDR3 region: CASSHREADTQYF. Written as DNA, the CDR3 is TGTGCCAGCAGCCACAGGGAAGCAGATACGCAGTATTTT.

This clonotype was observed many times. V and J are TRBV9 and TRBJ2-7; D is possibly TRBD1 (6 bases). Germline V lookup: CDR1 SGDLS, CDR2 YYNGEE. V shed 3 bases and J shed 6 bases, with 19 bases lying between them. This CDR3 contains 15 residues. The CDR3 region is CASSEAPAGAGEQYF. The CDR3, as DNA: TGTGCCAGCAGCGAGGCCCCGGCAGGGGCGGGCGAGCAGTACTTC.